This TCR beta chain was found in a study of blood T cell repertoires in COVID-19. About the study: Samples of COVID-19 (acute and convalescent) were obtained from the United States, Italy and Spain. The cDNA or gDNA used as material had been derived from T cells, B-cell-depleted T cells, or PBMCs.

In the authors' methods: Reference gene primer amplification yielded estimated nucleated cell counts. TCRdb's table, derived via immunoSEQ multiplex PCR, lists solely in-frame clones and lacks some. V, J and clone size derive from that table, while D and trimming were established from the DNA sequence. This table has 110,000 to 150,000 clones, almost 80% appearing once. Sequences were obtained from peripheral blood. The TCR was taken from a man aged 50 to 59 with active or convalescent COVID-19.

Written as DNA, the CDR3 is TGTGCCAGCAGCCAACCCCCAGGGGGCGCGCTAGATACGCAGTATTTT. It specifies CASSQPPGGALDTQYF. The chain recombines TRBV3-1 (or the pseudogene TRBV3-2) with TRBJ2-3, with TRBD1 identical over 8 bases. With V trimmed by 2 bases and J by 5 bases, 9 bases remained unmatched. Germline CDR1 and CDR2: LGHDT and YNNKEL (reference sequence). The CDR3 has 16 amino acids.